Listed below are T cell receptor beta chains from one sample, sequenced in a study of blood T cell repertoires in COVID-19. Sequenced by immunoSEQ multiplex PCR; TCRdb stores in-frame clones only, minus some. The sample includes 180,000 or so clones, over 75% seen only once; the top ten take 11%. Sequenced: PBMCs or T cells enriched from blood (not recorded which). These receptors were collected from a man aged 45 to 65 who had recovered from COVID-19. The CDR3 runs from the conserved cysteine through the conserved F or W. Fields, in order: V gene, J gene, D gene, CDR3 DNA, CDR3 protein. The D gene is left open where the match is weak.

V gene: TRBV13; J gene: TRBJ2-1; D gene: TRBD1; CDR3 DNA: TGTGCCAGCAGCTGGACAGGGGCCAAAGCAAACAATGAGCAGTTCTTC; CDR3 protein: CASSWTGAKANNEQFF
V gene: TRBV12-3/TRBV12-4; J gene: TRBJ1-1; D gene: TRBD1; CDR3 DNA: TGTGCCAGCAGTTCCCGGGACAGGGTCGCTTTCTTT; CDR3 protein: CASSSRDRVAFF
V gene: TRBV28; J gene: TRBJ2-1; D gene: TRBD2; CDR3 DNA: TGTGCCAGCAGTTTATCATCGGGACTAGCGGAGAATGAGCAGTTCTTC; CDR3 protein: CASSLSSGLAENEQFF
V gene: TRBV7-9; J gene: TRBJ2-5; D gene: TRBD2; CDR3 DNA: TGTGCCAGCAGCCCCACTAGCGGGAGTTGGCAAGAGACCCAGTACTTC; CDR3 protein: CASSPTSGSWQETQYF
V gene: TRBV7-7; J gene: TRBJ2-1; D gene: TRBD2; CDR3 DNA: TGTGCCAGCAGCTTTTATGCGGGGGATTACAATGAGCAGTTCTTC; CDR3 protein: CASSFYAGDYNEQFF
V gene: TRBV19; J gene: TRBJ1-1; D gene: -; CDR3 DNA: TGTGCCACAAGGGACACCGACACTGAAGCTTTCTTT; CDR3 protein: CATRDTDTEAFF
V gene: TRBV27; J gene: TRBJ2-5; D gene: -; CDR3 DNA: TGTGCCAGCAGTTTATCGGCTCCAGGGGCCGTACAAGAGACCCAGTACTTC; CDR3 protein: CASSLSAPGAVQETQYF
V gene: TRBV20-1; J gene: TRBJ1-2; D gene: -; CDR3 DNA: TGCAGTGCCGGGAGACTGGCCGGCTACACCTTC; CDR3 protein: CSAGRLAGYTF
V gene: TRBV15; J gene: TRBJ2-1; D gene: -; CDR3 DNA: TGTGCCACCAGCAGGGGTGGGGCGAACTACAATGAGCAGTTCTTC; CDR3 protein: CATSRGGANYNEQFF
V gene: TRBV5-4; J gene: TRBJ2-1; D gene: TRBD1; CDR3 DNA: TGTGCCAGCAGCTTGGGTGGACAGGGGCAATTCCGTCAGTTCTTC; CDR3 protein: CASSLGGQGQFRQFF
V gene: TRBV5-6; J gene: TRBJ1-4; D gene: TRBD1; CDR3 DNA: TGTGCCAGCAGCCCGACAGGGGGCAGGGAAAAACTGTTTTTT; CDR3 protein: CASSPTGGREKLFF
V gene: TRBV5-4; J gene: TRBJ2-1; D gene: -; CDR3 DNA: TGTGCCAGCAGCTTGGAGAGGGCAGATGAGCAGTTCTTC; CDR3 protein: CASSLERADEQFF